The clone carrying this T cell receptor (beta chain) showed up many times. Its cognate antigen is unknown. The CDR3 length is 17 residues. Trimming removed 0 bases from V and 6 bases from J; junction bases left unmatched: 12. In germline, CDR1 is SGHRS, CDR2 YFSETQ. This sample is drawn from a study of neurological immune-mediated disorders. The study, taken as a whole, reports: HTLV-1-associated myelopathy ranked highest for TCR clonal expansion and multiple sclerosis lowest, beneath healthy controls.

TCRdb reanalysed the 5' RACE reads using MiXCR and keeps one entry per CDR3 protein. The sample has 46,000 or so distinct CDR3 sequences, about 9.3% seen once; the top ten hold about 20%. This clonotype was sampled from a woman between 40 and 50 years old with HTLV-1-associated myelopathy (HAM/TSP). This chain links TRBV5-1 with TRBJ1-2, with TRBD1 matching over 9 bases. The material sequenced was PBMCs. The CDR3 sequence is CASSLGWTGAGLDGYTF. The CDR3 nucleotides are TGCGCCAGCAGCTTGGGGTGGACAGGGGCAGGGTTGGATGGCTACACCTTC.